This TCR beta chain was documented in a study of blood T cells in healthy people across ages (dated by TCRdb to the mid-2010s). About the investigation overall: In model experiments, roughly one uniquely barcoded TCR beta cDNA molecule per two T cells was captured by template switching. The study measured age-related changes in TCR beta repertoire diversity using deep sequencing normalized with unique cDNA molecular identifiers. Donors of different ages were randomly distributed across sequencing lanes to avoid experimental bias. For two donors (one aged 18 to 30 and one aged 80 or older), the study analyzed two additional independent replicas of 1 million unique cDNA reads from the same blood draw. The donors were split into four age groups: young (average about 15 years), middle-aged (roughly 39), aged (62) and long-lived (roughly 88). What the work shows at the level of the full study, not this receptor alone: Conclusive comparison of naive and antigen-experienced compartments was prevented by the profiling of bulk unsorted PBMCs. Estimates of total diversity based on one million sequenced T cells were regarded as lower bounds and as underestimates. Donor CMV infection status was unknown, potentially confounding age-related changes in expanded clonotypes. Observed TCR beta diversity per million T cells fell roughly linearly with age, and a significant reduction was already apparent by age around 39. There was a strong correlation between observed TCR beta diversity and the percentage of naive T cells measured by flow cytometry. Compared with the aged group, the long-lived group had more naive CD4+ T cells, fewer expanded clones and increased TCR diversity, a pattern suggesting age selection.

Including cysteine and phenylalanine, the CDR3 has 15 amino acids. Only the CDR3 portion is preserved as DNA: 45 bases, with reading frame beginning at the first base. Trimming removed 5 bases from V and 2 bases from J, leaving 13 bases between the germline ends. From the germline V gene, CDR1 is SGHTA and CDR2 is FQGNSA. The protocol used for the library was 5' RACE. Sequencer: Illumina HiSeq 2500. A second roughly 7 to 12 cycle PCR used a sample-barcoded 5' primer and a J-beta primer mix. A template-switch 5' adaptor carrying 12 random nucleotides introduced a unique molecular identifier onto each TCR beta cDNA molecule. At least 3 million CDR3-containing paired-end reads were obtained from each sample. All of the RNA was converted into first-strand cDNA using the Mint cDNA synthesis kit, with a TRBC-specific oligonucleotide serving as the primer. Following uracil-DNA glycosylase treatment, all cDNA underwent a first 18-cycle PCR with the universal primers M1SS and BC2_uni_R. In the source study's methods: For normalization, 1 million high-quality reads, each with a distinct molecular identifier, were randomly selected from each sample. Instead of being binned into consensus sequences, reads that shared molecular identifiers were thrown out. MiTCR, with a Q25 quality threshold and the strictest error-elimination algorithm, was used for CDR3 identification, clonotype clustering and error correction. Lower-bound total TCR beta diversity was estimated with a nonparametric unseen species model using Euler transformation. TCRdb cleaned the public reads at Q25 with fastp, built clones with MiXCR and kept in-frame beta chains. Every CDR3 protein is listed once, alongside the most common genes and DNA of its rows. The V and J calls, along with clone size, are taken from TCRdb and not from the paper's own processing. The sample profile shows over 600,000 distinct CDR3 sequences; around 20% of them were found once. The top ten clonotypes cover around 3.4% of the sample.

Systemically healthy Caucasian individuals from Russia, 39 in total and aged 6 to 90 years, were included as donors. Around 10 milliliters of peripheral blood were drawn from each donor into EDTA-treated Vacutainer tubes. Ficoll-Paque density-gradient centrifugation was used to isolate PBMCs, with at least 7 million per sample. Total RNA was extracted from PBMCs with Trizol reagent, with at least 5 micrograms obtained per sample. For every donor, an aliquot of PBMCs went through flow cytometry to measure the percentages of naive CD45RAhigh/CD27high T cells. To note about this clonotype: The antigen it recognizes is unknown. No base quality values were provided; no much bigger clone lies one nucleotide off.

The sequence is built from TRBV7-2 and TRBJ1-5, and perhaps TRBD1 as D gene, on 6 matching bases. The specimen was blood. This TCR was recovered from a man between 65 and 80 years old in good health. For the CDR3, the sequence is CASSPPGAGNQPQHF. The DNA sequence reads TGTGCCAGCAGCCCCCCAGGGGCAGGCAATCAGCCCCAGCATTTT.